The sample holds many counts of the clone carrying this T cell receptor (beta chain). Its target is unknown. The CDR3 totals 14 residues. The germline V and J ends were trimmed by 0 bases and 5 bases, with 11 bases remaining between them. Per germline, CDR1 MNHEY and CDR2 SVGAGI. Hyperthyroidism, newly diagnosed and lasting under 2 months, affected patients aged 18 to 65. Clinical symptoms, serum thyroxine, TRAb, thyroid ultrasound and orbital computed tomography established diagnosis. The data derive from a study of T cells in Graves' hyperthyroidism and ophthalmopathy. Overall study findings and caveats: The model made its ophthalmopathy prediction, and onset followed a median roughly 6.5 months later.

Amplified TCR beta CDR3 regions came from RNA transcripts. HTBI primers were employed in a first-round RT-PCR of the TCR CDR3. One entry per CDR3 protein results from TCRdb running MiXCR on the multiplex PCR reads. The table records about 400,000 distinct CDR3 sequences, about a sixth of them present only once. This sequence originates from a woman younger than 35 with Graves' hyperthyroidism. The sample was blood. This rearrangement joins TRBV6-5 to TRBJ2-7; D uncertain. The CDR3 reads CASSYSSTDDEQYF. The CDR3 DNA sequence: TGTGCCAGCAGTTACTCGTCGACCGACGACGAGCAGTACTTC.